The clone carrying this T cell receptor (beta chain) was seen many times. The antigen is unknown. An end of the junction differs from the germline gene, which may be a read error. The CDR3 has 14 amino acids. The V gene's germline CDR1 is SGHAT and CDR2 FQNNGV. The data were taken from a study of T-cell reconstitution after alpha-beta-depleted transplantation in children. Study-level findings and limits: Expanded clones from the graft, numbering several hundred, reportedly supplied alpha-beta T cells about two months after transplant. Diversity and T-cell counts at one year after transplant derived mostly from new T cells. At day 60, the high TCRbeta diversity found in some patients originated from recipient T cells and thymic progenitors that had survived.

Molecular barcoding with unique molecular identifiers was used for the TCRbeta library. TCRdb re-called the PCR reads through MiXCR, storing one row per CDR3 protein. Seen here are about 190,000 distinct CDR3 sequences, over 8.5% observed once, and the top ten hold less than 15%. V and J are TRBV11-2 and TRBJ2-2; D ambiguous. Sequences were derived from PBMCs, sampled before TCRalphabeta/CD19-depleted stem cell transplant. This clonotype was obtained from a boy younger than 10 with acute myeloid leukemia, due to receive a stem cell transplant. The CDR3 is CASSLSLLAGELFF. CDR3 in DNA: TGTGCCAGCAGCTTGAGTTTATTGGCCGGAGAGCTGTTTTTT.